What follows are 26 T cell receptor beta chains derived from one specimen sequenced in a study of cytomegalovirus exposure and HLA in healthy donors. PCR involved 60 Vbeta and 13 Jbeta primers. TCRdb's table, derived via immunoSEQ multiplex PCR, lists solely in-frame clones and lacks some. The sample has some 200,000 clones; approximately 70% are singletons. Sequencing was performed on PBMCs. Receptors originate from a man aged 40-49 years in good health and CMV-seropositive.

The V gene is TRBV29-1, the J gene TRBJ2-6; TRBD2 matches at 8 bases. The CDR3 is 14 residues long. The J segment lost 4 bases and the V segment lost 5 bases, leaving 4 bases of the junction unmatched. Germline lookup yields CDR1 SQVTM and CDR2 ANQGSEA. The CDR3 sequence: CSVSGGGGANVLTF. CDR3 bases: TGCAGCGTTTCGGGGGGGGGCGGGGCCAACGTCCTGACTTTC.

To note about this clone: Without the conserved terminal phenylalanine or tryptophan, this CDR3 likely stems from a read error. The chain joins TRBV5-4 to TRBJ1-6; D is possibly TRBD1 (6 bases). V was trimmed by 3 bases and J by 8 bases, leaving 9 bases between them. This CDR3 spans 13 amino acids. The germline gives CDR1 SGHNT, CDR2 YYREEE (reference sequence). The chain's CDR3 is CASSSRQDSPLHL. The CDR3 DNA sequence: TGTGCCAGCAGCTCTAGACAGGATTCACCCCTCCACCTT.

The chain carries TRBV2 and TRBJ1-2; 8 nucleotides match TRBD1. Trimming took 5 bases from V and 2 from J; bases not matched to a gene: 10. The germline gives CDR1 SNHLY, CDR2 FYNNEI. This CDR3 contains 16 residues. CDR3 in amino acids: CASSSLRQGLNYGYTF. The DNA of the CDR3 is TGTGCCAGCAGTAGCCTAAGACAGGGGTTGAACTATGGCTACACCTTC.

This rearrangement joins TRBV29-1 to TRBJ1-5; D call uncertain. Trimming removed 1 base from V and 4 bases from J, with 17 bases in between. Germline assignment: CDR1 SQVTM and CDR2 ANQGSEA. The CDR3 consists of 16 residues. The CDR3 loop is CSVEVPAPAVNQPQHF. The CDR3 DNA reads TGCAGCGTTGAAGTGCCAGCCCCCGCGGTTAATCAGCCCCAGCATTTT.

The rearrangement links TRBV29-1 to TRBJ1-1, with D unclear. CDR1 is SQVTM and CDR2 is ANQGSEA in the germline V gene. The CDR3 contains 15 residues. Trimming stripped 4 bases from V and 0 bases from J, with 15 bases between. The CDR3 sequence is CSVATHGQLNTEAFF. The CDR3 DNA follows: TGCAGCGTTGCCACCCATGGGCAGCTGAACACTGAAGCTTTCTTT. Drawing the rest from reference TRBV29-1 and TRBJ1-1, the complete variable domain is SAVISQKPSRDICQRGTSLTIQCQVDSQVTMMFWYRQQPGQSLTLIATANQGSEATYESGFVIDKFPISRPNLTFSTLTVSNMSPEDSSIYLCSVATHGQLNTEAFFGQGTRLTVV.

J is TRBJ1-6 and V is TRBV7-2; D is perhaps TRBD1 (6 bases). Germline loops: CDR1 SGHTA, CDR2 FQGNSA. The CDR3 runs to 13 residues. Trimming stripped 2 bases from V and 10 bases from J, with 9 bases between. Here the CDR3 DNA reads TGTGCCAGCAGCTTAAGGCAGGGGTCACCCCTCCACTTT. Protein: CASSLRQGSPLHF.

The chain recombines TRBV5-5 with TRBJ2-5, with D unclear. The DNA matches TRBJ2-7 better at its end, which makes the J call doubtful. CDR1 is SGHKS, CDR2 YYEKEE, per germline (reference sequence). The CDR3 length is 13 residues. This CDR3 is CASSQALAYEQYF. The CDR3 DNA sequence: TGTGCCAGCAGCCAGGCCTTGGCCTACGAGCAGTACTTC.

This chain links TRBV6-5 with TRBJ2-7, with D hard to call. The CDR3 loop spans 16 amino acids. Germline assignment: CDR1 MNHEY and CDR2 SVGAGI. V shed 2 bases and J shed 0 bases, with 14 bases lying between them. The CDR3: CASSYQLSASSYEQYF. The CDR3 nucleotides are TGTGCCAGCAGTTACCAACTCTCGGCTAGCTCCTACGAGCAGTACTTC.

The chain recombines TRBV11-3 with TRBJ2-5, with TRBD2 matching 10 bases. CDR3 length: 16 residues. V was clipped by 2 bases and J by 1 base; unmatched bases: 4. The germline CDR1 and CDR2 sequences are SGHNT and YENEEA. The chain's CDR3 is CASSLYASGGQETQYF. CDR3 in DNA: TGTGCCAGCAGCTTATACGCTAGCGGGGGCCAAGAGACCCAGTACTTC.

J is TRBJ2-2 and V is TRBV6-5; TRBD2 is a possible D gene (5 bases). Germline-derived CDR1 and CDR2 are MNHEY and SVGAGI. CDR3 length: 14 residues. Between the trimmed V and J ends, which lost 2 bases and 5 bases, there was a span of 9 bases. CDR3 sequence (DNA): TGTGCCAGCAGTTACGGAGAGGGAACCGGGGAGCTGTTTTTT. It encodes CASSYGEGTGELFF.

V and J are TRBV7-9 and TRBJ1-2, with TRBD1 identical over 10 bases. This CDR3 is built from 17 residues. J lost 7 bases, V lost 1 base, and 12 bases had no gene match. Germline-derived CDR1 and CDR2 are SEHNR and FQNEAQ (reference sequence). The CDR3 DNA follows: TGTGCCAGCAGCTTAGTAGGTGGGGACAGGGGAGCGGCTGGCTACACCTTC. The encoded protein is CASSLVGGDRGAAGYTF.

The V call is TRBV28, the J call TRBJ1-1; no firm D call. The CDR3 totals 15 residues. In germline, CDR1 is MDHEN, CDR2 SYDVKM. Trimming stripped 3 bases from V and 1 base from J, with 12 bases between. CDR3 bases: TGTGCCAGCAGTTTCGATGGGCCCCAGAACACTGAAGCTTTCTTT. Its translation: CASSFDGPQNTEAFF.

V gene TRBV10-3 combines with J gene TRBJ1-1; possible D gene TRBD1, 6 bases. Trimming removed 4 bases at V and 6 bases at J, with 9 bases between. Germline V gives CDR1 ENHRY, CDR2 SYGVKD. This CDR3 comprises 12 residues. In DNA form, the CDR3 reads TGTGCCATCAGTGGCAACAGGGCTGAAGCTTTCTTT. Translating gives CAISGNRAEAFF.

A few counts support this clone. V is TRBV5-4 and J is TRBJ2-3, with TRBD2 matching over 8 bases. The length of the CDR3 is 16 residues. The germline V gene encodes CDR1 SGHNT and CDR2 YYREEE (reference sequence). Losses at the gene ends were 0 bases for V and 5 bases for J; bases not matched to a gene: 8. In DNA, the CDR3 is TGTGCCAGCAGCTTGGGACGGGGGGGCCAACTAGATACGCAGTATTTT. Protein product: CASSLGRGGQLDTQYF.

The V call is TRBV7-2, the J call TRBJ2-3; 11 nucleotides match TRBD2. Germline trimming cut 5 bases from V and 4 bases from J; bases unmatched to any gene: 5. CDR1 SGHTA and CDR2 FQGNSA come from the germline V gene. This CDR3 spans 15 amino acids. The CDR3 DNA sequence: TGTGCCAGCAGCCAACCGACTAGCGGGGCAGATACGCAGTATTTT. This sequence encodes CASSQPTSGADTQYF.

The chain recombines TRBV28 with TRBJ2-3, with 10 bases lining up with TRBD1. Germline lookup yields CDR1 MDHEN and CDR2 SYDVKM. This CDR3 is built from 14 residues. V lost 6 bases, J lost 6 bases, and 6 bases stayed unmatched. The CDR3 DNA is TGTGCCAGCAGCAGACAGGGGGCGGCGGATACGCAGTATTTT. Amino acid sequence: CASSRQGAADTQYF.

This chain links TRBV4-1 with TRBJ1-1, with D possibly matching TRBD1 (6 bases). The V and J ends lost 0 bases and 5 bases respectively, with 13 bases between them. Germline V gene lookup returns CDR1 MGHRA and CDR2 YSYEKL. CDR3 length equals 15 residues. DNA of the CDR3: TGCGCCAGCAGCCAAGACTCAGGGGCAGGTACTGAAGCTTTCTTT. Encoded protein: CASSQDSGAGTEAFF.

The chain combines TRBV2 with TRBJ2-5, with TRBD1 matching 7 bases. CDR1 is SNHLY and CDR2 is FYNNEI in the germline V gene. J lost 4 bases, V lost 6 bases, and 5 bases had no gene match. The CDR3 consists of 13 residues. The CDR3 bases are TGTGCCAGCAGCCTCAGGACAGGAGAGACCCAGTACTTC. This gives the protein CASSLRTGETQYF.

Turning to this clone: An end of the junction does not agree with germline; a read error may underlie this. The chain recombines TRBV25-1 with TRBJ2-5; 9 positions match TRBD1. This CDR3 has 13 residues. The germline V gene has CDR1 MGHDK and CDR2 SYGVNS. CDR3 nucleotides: TGTGCCAGCTGGGACAGGGCCGAAGAGATCCAGTACTTC. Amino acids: CASWDRAEEIQYF.

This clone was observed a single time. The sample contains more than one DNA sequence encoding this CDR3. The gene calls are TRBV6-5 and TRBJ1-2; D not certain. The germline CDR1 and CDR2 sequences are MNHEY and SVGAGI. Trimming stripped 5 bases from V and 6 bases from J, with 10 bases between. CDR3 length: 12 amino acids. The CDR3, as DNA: TGTGCCAGCAGTCGGACTGGCGATGGCTACACCTTC. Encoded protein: CASSRTGDGYTF.

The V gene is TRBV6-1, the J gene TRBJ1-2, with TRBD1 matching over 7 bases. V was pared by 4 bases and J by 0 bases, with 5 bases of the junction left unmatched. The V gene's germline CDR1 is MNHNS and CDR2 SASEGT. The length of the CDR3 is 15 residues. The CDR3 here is CASSGRQGTNYGYTF. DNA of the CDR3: TGTGCCAGCAGTGGAAGACAGGGAACTAACTATGGCTACACCTTC.

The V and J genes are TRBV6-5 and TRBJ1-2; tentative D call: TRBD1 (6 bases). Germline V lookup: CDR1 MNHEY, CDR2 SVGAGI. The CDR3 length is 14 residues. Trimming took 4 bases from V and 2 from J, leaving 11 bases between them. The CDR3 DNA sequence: TGTGCCAGCAGTTTCCGGGGGGCGAACTATGGCTACACCTTC. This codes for CASSFRGANYGYTF.

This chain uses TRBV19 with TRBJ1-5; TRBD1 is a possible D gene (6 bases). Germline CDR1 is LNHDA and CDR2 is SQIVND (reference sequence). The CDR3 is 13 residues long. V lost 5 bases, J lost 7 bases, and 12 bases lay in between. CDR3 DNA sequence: TGTGCCAGTAGTCTACAGGGAGACCAGCCCCAGCATTTT. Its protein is CASSLQGDQPQHF.

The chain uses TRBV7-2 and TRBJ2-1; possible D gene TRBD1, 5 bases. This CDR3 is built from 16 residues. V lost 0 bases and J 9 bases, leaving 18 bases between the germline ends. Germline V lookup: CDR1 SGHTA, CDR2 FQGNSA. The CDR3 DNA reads TGTGCCAGCAGCTTAGCGGGAAGGGGTATCGATACTGAGCAGTTCTTC. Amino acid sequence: CASSLAGRGIDTEQFF.

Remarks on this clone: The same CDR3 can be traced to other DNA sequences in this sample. The CDR3 loop is CASSQERPDTQYF. CDR3 nucleotide sequence: TGTGCCAGCAGCCAAGAGCGGCCAGATACGCAGTATTTT. The V gene is TRBV4-2, the J gene TRBJ2-3; D ambiguous. The CDR3 is made up of 13 amino acids. Per the germline V gene, CDR1 is LGHNA and CDR2 is YNFKEQ. Trimming took 0 bases from V and 4 from J, leaving 5 bases between them.

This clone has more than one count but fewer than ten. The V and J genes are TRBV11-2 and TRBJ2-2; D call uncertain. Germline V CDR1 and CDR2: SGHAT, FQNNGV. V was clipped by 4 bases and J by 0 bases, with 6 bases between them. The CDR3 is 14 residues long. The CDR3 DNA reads TGTGCCAGCAGCTCTACGGCGAACACCGGGGAGCTGTTTTTT. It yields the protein CASSSTANTGELFF.